This TCR beta chain is drawn from a study of blood T cell repertoires in COVID-19. The CDR3 spans 15 residues. V lost 5 bases to trimming and J lost 0 bases, with 13 bases between them. Germline CDR1 is SGHAT and CDR2 is FQDESV (reference sequence). Only in-frame clones appear in the TCRdb table, and some are missing; sequencing was by immunoSEQ multiplex PCR. This sample has about 220,000 clones, with roughly four fifths found just once. This clone was counted between two and nine times. The sample consisted of PBMCs or T cells enriched from blood (not recorded which). The chain uses TRBV11-1 and TRBJ1-2; possible D gene TRBD1, 6 bases. This receptor was identified in a woman in her fifties or sixties who had recovered from COVID-19. CDR3 sequence (DNA): TGTGCCAGCAGCCTGAACAGGGATGCTAACTATGGCTACACCTTC. Translating it yields CASSLNRDANYGYTF.